This T cell receptor beta chain was recovered during a study of T cell clonality in common variable immunodeficiency. General study findings and limits: The cause of increased CVID clonality remains unclear without subpopulation sequencing. CVID patient heterogeneity limited repertoire-clinical complication correlations.

Heparinized whole blood, 5 to 8 ml, came from each donor. Many counts were recorded for this clone. The antigen is undetermined. Read coverage stops 3 residues before the CDR3 terminus; the germline J gene supplies the remainder. CDR3 length equals 12 residues. The germline V gene encodes CDR1 MNHEY and CDR2 SMNVEV (reference sequence). With V trimmed by 10 bases and J by 3 bases, 4 bases remained unmatched. Assay used: immunoSEQ multiplex PCR; TCRdb lists only in-frame clones, some missing. The sample was found to contain more than 30,000 clones, and every one recurs. The TCR comes from a person aged 18-70 years in good health. Source material: peripheral blood mononuclear cells. The gene calls are TRBV27 and TRBJ2-5; 8 nucleotides agree with TRBD1. The CDR3 region is CAIWDRKETQYF. The CDR3 DNA, read in part, is TGTGCCATCTGGGACAGGAAAGAGACC.